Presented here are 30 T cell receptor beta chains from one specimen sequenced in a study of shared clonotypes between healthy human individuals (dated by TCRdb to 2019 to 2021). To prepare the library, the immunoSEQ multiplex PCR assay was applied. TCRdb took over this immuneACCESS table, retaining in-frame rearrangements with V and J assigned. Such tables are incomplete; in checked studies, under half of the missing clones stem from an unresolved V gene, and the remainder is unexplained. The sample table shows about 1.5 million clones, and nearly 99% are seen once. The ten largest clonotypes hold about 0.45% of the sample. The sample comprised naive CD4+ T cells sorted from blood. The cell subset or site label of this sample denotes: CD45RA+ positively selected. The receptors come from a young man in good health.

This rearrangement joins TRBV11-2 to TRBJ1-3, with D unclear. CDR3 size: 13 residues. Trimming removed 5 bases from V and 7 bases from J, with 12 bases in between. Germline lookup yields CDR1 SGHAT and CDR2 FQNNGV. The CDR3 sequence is CASSPGPWNTIYF. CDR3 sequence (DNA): TGTGCCAGCAGCCCCGGACCTTGGAACACCATATATTTT.

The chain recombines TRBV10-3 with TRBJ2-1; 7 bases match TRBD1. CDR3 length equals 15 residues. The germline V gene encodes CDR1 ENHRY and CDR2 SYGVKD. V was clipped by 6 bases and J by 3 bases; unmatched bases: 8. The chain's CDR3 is CAIRGIGTDYNEQFF. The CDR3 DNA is TGTGCCATCAGGGGGATCGGGACAGACTACAATGAGCAGTTCTTC.

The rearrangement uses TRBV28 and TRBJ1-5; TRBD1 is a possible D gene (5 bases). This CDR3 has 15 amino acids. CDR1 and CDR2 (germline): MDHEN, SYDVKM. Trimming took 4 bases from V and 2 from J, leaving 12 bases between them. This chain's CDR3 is CASSSGVPRNQPQHF. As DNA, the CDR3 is TGTGCCAGCAGTTCGGGGGTTCCTCGCAATCAGCCCCAGCATTTT.

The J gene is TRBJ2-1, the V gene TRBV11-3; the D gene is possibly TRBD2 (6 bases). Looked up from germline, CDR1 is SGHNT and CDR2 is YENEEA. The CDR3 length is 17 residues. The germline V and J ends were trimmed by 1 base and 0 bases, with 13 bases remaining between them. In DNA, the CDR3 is TGTGCCAGCAGCTTAGCCCTCGGAGGGAGCTCCTACAATGAGCAGTTCTTC. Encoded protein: CASSLALGGSSYNEQFF.

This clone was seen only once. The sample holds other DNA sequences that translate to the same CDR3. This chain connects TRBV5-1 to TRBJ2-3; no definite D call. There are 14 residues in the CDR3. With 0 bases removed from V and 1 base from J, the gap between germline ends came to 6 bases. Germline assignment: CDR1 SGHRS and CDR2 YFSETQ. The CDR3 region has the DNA TGCGCCAGCAGCTTGGACAGAGGCACAGATACGCAGTATTTT. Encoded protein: CASSLDRGTDTQYF.

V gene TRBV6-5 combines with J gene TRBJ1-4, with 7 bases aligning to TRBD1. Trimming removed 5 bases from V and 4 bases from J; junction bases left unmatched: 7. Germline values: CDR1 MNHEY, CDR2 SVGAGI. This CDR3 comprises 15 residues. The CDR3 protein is CASSSGQGDNEKLFF. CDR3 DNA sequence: TGTGCCAGCAGTAGCGGCCAGGGGGATAATGAAAAACTGTTTTTT.

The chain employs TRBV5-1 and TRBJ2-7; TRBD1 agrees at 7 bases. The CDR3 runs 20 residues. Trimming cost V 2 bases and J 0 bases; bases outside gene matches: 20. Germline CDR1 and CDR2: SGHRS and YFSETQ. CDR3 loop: CASSFRPLPLLTGSSYEQYF. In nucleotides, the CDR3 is TGCGCCAGCAGCTTCCGTCCCCTTCCCTTATTGACAGGGAGCTCCTACGAGCAGTACTTC.

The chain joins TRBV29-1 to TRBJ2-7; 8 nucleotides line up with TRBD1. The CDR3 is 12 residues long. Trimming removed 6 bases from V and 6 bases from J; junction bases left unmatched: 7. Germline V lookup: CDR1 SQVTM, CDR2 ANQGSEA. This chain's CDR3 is CSVADRVAEQYF. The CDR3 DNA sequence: TGCAGCGTAGCGGACAGGGTCGCCGAGCAGTACTTC.

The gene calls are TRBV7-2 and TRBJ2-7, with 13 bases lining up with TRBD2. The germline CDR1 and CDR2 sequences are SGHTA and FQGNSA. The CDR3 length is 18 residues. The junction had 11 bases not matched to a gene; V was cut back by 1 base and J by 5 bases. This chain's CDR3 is CASSLVGLGLAGFHEQYF. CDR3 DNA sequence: TGTGCCAGCAGCTTAGTTGGGTTGGGACTAGCGGGATTCCACGAGCAGTACTTC.

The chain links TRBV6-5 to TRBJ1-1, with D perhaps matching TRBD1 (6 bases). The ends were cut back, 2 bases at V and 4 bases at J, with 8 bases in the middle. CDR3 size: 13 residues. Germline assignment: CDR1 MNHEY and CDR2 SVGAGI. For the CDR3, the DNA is TGTGCCAGCAGTTACCGGGGGCTCACTGAAGCTTTCTTT. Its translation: CASSYRGLTEAFF.

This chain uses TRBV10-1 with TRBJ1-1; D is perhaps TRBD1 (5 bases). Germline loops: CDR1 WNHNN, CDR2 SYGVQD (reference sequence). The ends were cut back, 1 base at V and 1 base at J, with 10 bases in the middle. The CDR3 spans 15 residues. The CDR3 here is CASSEYGAPNTEAFF. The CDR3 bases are TGCGCCAGCAGTGAGTACGGGGCTCCGAACACTGAAGCTTTCTTT.

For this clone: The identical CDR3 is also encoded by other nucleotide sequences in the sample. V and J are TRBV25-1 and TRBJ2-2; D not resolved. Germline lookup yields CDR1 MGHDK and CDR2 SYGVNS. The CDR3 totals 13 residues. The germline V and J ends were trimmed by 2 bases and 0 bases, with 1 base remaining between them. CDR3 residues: CASSEPNTGELFF. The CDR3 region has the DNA TGTGCCAGCAGTGAACCGAACACCGGGGAGCTGTTTTTT.

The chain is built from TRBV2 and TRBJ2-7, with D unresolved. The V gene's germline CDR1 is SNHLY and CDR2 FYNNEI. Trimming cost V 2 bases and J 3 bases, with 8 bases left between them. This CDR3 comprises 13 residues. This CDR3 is CASSELGYYEQYF. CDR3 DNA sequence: TGTGCCAGCAGTGAACTAGGCTACTACGAGCAGTACTTC.

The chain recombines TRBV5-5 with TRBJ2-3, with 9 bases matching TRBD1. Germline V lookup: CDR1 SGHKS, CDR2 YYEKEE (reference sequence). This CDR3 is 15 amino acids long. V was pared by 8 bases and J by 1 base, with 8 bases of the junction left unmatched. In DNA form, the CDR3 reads TGTGCCAGTTCGACAGGGGGTCGAGGCACAGATACGCAGTATTTT. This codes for CASSTGGRGTDTQYF. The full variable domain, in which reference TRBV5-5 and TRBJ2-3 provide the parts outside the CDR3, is DAGVTQSPTHLIKTRGQQVTLRCSPISGHKSVSWYQQVLGQGPQFIFQYYEKEERGRGNFPDRFSARQFPNYSSELNVNALLLGDSALYLCASSTGGRGTDTQYFGPGTRLTVL.

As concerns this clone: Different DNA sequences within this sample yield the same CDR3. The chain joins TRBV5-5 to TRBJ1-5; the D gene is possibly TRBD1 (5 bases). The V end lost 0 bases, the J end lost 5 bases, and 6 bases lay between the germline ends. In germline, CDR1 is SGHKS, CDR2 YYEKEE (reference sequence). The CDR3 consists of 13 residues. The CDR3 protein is CASSLGRDQPQHF. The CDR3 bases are TGTGCCAGCAGCTTGGGCAGGGATCAGCCCCAGCATTTT.

CDR3 nucleotide sequence: TGTGCCAGCAGCTTAGTCGCGGGAGTCGCGAATGAGCAGTTCTTC. This sequence encodes CASSLVAGVANEQFF. The J gene is TRBJ2-1, the V gene TRBV7-9; 7 nucleotides agree with TRBD2. Trimming took 1 base from V and 7 from J; bases not matched to a gene: 7. The germline V gene encodes CDR1 SEHNR and CDR2 FQNEAQ (reference sequence). The CDR3 length is 15 residues.

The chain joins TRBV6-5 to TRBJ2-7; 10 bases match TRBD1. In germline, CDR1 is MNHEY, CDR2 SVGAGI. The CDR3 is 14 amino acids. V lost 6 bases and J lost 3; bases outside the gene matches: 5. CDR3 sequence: CASRGTGAVYEQYF. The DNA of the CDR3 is TGTGCCAGCAGGGGGACAGGGGCGGTCTACGAGCAGTACTTC.

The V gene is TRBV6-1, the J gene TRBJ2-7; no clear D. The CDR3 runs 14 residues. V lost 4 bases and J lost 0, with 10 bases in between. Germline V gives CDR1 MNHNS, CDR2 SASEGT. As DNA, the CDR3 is TGTGCCAGCAGTGCGGTACTTCTCTCCTACGAGCAGTACTTC. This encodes CASSAVLLSYEQYF.

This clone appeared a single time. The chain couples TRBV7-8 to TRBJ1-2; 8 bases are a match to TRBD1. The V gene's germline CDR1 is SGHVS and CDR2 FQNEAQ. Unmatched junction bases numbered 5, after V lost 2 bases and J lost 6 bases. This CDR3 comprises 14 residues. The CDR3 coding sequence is TGTGCCAGCAGCTTATTCAGGGGGCCGGATGGCTACACCTTC. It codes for CASSLFRGPDGYTF. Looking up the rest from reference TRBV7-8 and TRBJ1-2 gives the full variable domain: GAGVSQSPRYKVAKRGQDVALRCDPISGHVSLFWYQQALGQGPEFLTYFQNEAQLDKSGLPSDRFFAERPEGSVSTLKIQRTQQEDSAVYLCASSLFRGPDGYTFGSGTRLTVV.

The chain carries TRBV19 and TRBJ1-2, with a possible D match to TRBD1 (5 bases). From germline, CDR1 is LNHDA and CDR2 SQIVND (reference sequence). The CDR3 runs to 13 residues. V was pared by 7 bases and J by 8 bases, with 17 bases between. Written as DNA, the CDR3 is TGTGCCAGTAACGCCGGGACTCGCGGGGGCTACACCTTC. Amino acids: CASNAGTRGGYTF.

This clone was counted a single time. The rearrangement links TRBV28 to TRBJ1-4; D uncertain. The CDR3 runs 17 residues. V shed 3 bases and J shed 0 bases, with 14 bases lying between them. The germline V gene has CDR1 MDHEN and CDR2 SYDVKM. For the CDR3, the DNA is TGTGCCAGCAGTTTGCTCATACGGACGGCAACTAATGAAAAACTGTTTTTT. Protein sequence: CASSLLIRTATNEKLFF.

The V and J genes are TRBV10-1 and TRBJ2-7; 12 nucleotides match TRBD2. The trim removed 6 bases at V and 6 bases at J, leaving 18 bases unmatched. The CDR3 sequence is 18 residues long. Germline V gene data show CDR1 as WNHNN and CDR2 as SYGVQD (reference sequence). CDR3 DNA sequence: TGCGCCAGCAGGGGACGGACTAGCGGGAAGCCGTGTATTGGCGAGCAGTACTTC. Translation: CASRGRTSGKPCIGEQYF.

The CDR3 bases are TGTGCCAGCAGCGCCCTCGTGGGGACAGATACGCAGTATTTT. Its translation: CASSALVGTDTQYF. V usage is TRBV9 and J usage is TRBJ2-3; no clear D gene. The V end was cut by 3 bases, the J end by 3 bases, with 11 bases between. The germline gives CDR1 SGDLS, CDR2 YYNGEE. The CDR3 sequence is 14 residues long.

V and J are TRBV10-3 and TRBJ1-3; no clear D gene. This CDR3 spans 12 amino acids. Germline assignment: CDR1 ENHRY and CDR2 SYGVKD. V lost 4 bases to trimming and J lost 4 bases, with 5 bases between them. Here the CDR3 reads CAISVDGNTIYF. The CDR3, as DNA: TGTGCCATCAGTGTAGACGGAAACACCATATATTTT.

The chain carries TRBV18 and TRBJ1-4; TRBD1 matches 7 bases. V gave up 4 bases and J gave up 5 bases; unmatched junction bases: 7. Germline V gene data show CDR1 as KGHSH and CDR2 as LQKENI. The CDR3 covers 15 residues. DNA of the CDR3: TGTGCCAGCTCACGATCCTTGACAGGGAATGAAAAACTGTTTTTT. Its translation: CASSRSLTGNEKLFF.

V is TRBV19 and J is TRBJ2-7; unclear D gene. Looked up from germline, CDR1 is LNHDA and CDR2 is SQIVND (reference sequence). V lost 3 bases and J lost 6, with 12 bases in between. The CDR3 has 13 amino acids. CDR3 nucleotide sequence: TGTGCCAGTAGTATTGGCCCCTCTGGCGAGCAGTACTTC. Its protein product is CASSIGPSGEQYF. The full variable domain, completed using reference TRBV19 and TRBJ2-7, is DGGITQSPKYLFRKEGQNVTLSCEQNLNHDAMYWYRQDPGQGLRLIYYSQIVNDFQKGDIAEGYSVSREKKESFPLTVTSAQKNPTAFYLCASSIGPSGEQYFGPGTRLTVT.

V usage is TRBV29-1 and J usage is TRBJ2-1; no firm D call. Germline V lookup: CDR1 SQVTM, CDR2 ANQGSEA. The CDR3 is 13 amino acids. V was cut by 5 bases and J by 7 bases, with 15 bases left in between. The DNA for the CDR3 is TGCAGCGTTAGAACCATTCTTACGAATGAGCAGTTCTTC. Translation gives CSVRTILTNEQFF.

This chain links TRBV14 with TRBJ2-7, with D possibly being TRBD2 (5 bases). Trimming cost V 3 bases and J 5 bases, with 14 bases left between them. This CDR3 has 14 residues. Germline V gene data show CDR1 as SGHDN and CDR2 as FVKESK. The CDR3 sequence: CASSHLGEWDEQYF. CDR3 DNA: TGTGCCAGCAGCCACCTCGGGGAATGGGACGAGCAGTACTTC.

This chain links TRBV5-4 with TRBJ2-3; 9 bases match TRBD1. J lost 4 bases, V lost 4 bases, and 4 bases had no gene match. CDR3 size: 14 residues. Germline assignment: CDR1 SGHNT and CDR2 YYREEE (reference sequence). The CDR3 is CASSTRQGADTQYF. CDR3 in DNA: TGTGCCAGCAGCACCAGACAGGGGGCAGATACGCAGTATTTT.

The CDR3 DNA reads TGCGCCAGCAGCCAAGATGAGGCCGTGGAGACCCAGTACTTC. Translating it yields CASSQDEAVETQYF. V gene TRBV4-1 combines with J gene TRBJ2-5; D unclear. The CDR3 contains 14 residues. Between the trimmed V and J ends, which lost 0 bases and 5 bases, there was a span of 10 bases. CDR1 is MGHRA and CDR2 is YSYEKL in the germline V gene.